A selection of T cell receptor beta chains follows, all from one sample in a study of spatial heterogeneity in lung cancer. TCRdb fed the 5' RACE reads into MiXCR, producing one record per CDR3 protein. Seen here are 25,000 or so distinct CDR3 sequences, under 4% observed once, and the top ten hold around 30%. Sequenced here: PBMCs, sampled at surgery. The receptors shown here come from a female donor with early-stage non-small cell lung cancer. The CDR3 runs from the conserved cysteine through the conserved F or W. Each record gives: D gene, CDR3 length, clone size, J gene, V gene, CDR3 protein, CDR3 DNA. The D gene is left open where the match is weak. Clone size appears in some rows only: once, few, many, or a class for an expanded clone.

D gene: TRBD2
CDR3 length: 17
clone size: many
J gene: TRBJ2-3
V gene: TRBV3-1
CDR3 protein: CASSQDSLAGGGWEQYF
CDR3 DNA: TGTGCCAGCAGCCAAGATTCACTAGCGGGCGGGGGTTGGGAGCAGTATTTT

D gene: TRBD2
CDR3 length: 14
clone size: many
J gene: TRBJ2-5
V gene: TRBV27
CDR3 protein: CASSPRGRGETQYF
CDR3 DNA: TGTGCCAGCAGTCCTCGCGGGAGGGGAGAGACCCAGTACTTC

D gene: .
CDR3 length: 13
clone size: few
J gene: TRBJ2-1
V gene: TRBV19
CDR3 protein: CASSNTVYNEQFF
CDR3 DNA: TGTGCCAGTAGTAATACAGTCTACAATGAGCAGTTCTTC

D gene: .
CDR3 length: 14
clone size: few
J gene: TRBJ1-2
V gene: TRBV10-3
CDR3 protein: CAITEGPQNYGYTF
CDR3 DNA: TGTGCCATCACCGAGGGCCCTCAAAACTATGGCTACACCTTC

D gene: TRBD2
CDR3 length: 16
clone size: .
J gene: TRBJ2-1
V gene: TRBV7-6
CDR3 protein: CASSTIFSGGSNEQFF
CDR3 DNA: TGTGCCAGCAGCACCATATTTAGCGGGGGGTCAAATGAGCAGTTCTTC

D gene: .
CDR3 length: 14
clone size: many
J gene: TRBJ1-2
V gene: TRBV10-3
CDR3 protein: CATAGTGLEYGYTF
CDR3 DNA: TGTGCCACCGCGGGGACGGGGCTGGAGTATGGCTACACCTTC

D gene: .
CDR3 length: 14
clone size: medium-sized
J gene: TRBJ2-1
V gene: TRBV29-1
CDR3 protein: CSVETGETYNEQFF
CDR3 DNA: TGCAGCGTTGAAACTGGGGAGACCTACAATGAGCAGTTCTTC

D gene: .
CDR3 length: 13
clone size: many
J gene: TRBJ1-5
V gene: TRBV27
CDR3 protein: CASSQGSHQPQHF
CDR3 DNA: TGTGCCAGTTCACAGGGATCCCATCAGCCCCAGCATTTT

D gene: .
CDR3 length: 14
clone size: many
J gene: TRBJ2-3
V gene: TRBV5-1
CDR3 protein: CASSLAESTDTQYF
CDR3 DNA: TGCGCCAGCAGCTTGGCGGAGTCCACAGATACGCAGTATTTT

D gene: .
CDR3 length: 14
clone size: .
J gene: TRBJ1-1
V gene: TRBV6-5
CDR3 protein: CASSLREANTEAFF
CDR3 DNA: TGTGCCAGCAGTCTAAGGGAGGCGAACACTGAAGCTTTCTTT

D gene: .
CDR3 length: 12
clone size: many
J gene: TRBJ2-1
V gene: TRBV10-3
CDR3 protein: CASEGTYNEQFF
CDR3 DNA: TGTGCATCGGAGGGTACCTACAATGAGCAGTTCTTC

D gene: .
CDR3 length: 9
clone size: many
J gene: TRBJ2-3
V gene: TRBV29-1
CDR3 protein: CSVEGTQYF
CDR3 DNA: TGCAGCGTAGAAGGAACGCAGTATTTT

D gene: TRBD2
CDR3 length: 13
clone size: many
J gene: TRBJ2-1
V gene: TRBV20-1
CDR3 protein: CTARASGNNEQFF
CDR3 DNA: TGCACAGCCCGGGCTAGCGGGAACAATGAGCAGTTCTTC

D gene: .
CDR3 length: 14
clone size: many
J gene: TRBJ1-1
V gene: TRBV12-3/TRBV12-4
CDR3 protein: CASSIGLMGTEAFF
CDR3 DNA: TGTGCCAGCAGCATTGGGTTGATGGGGACTGAAGCTTTCTTT

D gene: .
CDR3 length: 15
clone size: many
J gene: TRBJ2-3
V gene: TRBV6-4
CDR3 protein: CASSEALSSGDTQYF
CDR3 DNA: TGTGCCAGCAGTGAAGCCTTGAGTAGCGGAGATACGCAGTATTTT

D gene: TRBD2
CDR3 length: 16
clone size: many
J gene: TRBJ2-3
V gene: TRBV12-3/TRBV12-4
CDR3 protein: CASSPRTSGNTDTQYF
CDR3 DNA: TGTGCCAGCAGTCCCCGGACTAGCGGCAACACAGATACGCAGTATTTT

D gene: .
CDR3 length: 14
clone size: many
J gene: TRBJ2-2
V gene: TRBV6-5
CDR3 protein: CASSYSLSSGELFF
CDR3 DNA: TGTGCCAGCAGTTACTCGTTAAGTTCTGGGGAGCTGTTTTTT

D gene: .
CDR3 length: 17
clone size: medium-sized
J gene: TRBJ2-3
V gene: TRBV12-2
CDR3 protein: CASRRCPGVPSTDTQYF
CDR3 DNA: TGTGCAAGTCGCCGTTGTCCGGGGGTTCCTAGCACAGATACGCAGTATTTT

D gene: TRBD1
CDR3 length: 14
clone size: many
J gene: TRBJ1-5
V gene: TRBV7-8
CDR3 protein: CASSHDRVNQPQHF
CDR3 DNA: TGTGCCAGCAGCCACGACAGGGTTAACCAGCCCCAGCATTTT

D gene: .
CDR3 length: 14
clone size: many
J gene: TRBJ2-7
V gene: TRBV4-1
CDR3 protein: CASSKYLGVVEQYF
CDR3 DNA: TGCGCCAGCAGCAAATACCTAGGGGTCGTCGAGCAGTACTTC

D gene: TRBD1
CDR3 length: 16
clone size: many
J gene: TRBJ1-6
V gene: TRBV2
CDR3 protein: CASLPDPGQHNSPLHF
CDR3 DNA: TGTGCCAGCCTTCCTGATCCGGGACAGCATAATTCACCCCTCCACTTT

D gene: .
CDR3 length: 15
clone size: many
J gene: TRBJ2-1
V gene: TRBV14
CDR3 protein: CASSQRTRGYNEQFF
CDR3 DNA: TGTGCCAGCAGCCAACGTACTAGGGGCTACAATGAGCAGTTCTTC

D gene: TRBD1
CDR3 length: 14
clone size: few
J gene: TRBJ1-4
V gene: TRBV28
CDR3 protein: CASNRQGASEKLFF
CDR3 DNA: TGTGCCAGCAATCGACAGGGGGCGTCTGAAAAACTGTTTTTT

D gene: .
CDR3 length: 14
clone size: many
J gene: TRBJ2-5
V gene: TRBV6-5
CDR3 protein: CASSYSIGRETQYF
CDR3 DNA: TGTGCCAGCAGTTACTCGATTGGGCGGGAGACCCAGTACTTC

D gene: TRBD2
CDR3 length: 15
clone size: many
J gene: TRBJ2-7
V gene: TRBV10-3
CDR3 protein: CAISVRAGGPYEQYF
CDR3 DNA: TGTGCCATCAGTGTTCGGGCGGGAGGCCCCTACGAGCAGTACTTC

D gene: .
CDR3 length: 14
clone size: .
J gene: TRBJ1-3
V gene: TRBV5-1
CDR3 protein: CASSLVGSRNTIYF
CDR3 DNA: TGCGCCAGCAGCTTGGTTGGGTCCCGGAACACCATATATTTT

D gene: TRBD2
CDR3 length: 16
clone size: many
J gene: TRBJ2-1
V gene: TRBV5-3
CDR3 protein: CARSAERTSARSEQFF
CDR3 DNA: TGTGCCAGAAGCGCAGAAAGGACTAGCGCACGTTCTGAGCAGTTCTTC